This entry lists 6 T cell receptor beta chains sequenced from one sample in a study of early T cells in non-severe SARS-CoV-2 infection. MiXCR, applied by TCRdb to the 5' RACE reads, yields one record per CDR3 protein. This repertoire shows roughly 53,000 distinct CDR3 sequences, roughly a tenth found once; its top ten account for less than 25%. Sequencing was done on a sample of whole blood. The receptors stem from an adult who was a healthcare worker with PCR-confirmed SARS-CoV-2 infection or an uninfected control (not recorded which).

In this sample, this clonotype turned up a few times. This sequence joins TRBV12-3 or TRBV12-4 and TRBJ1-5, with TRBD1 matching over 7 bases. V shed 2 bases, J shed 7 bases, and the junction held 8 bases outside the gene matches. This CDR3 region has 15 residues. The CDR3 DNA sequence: TGTGCCAGCAGTTTACGGACAGGCAACAGGCAGCCCCAGCATTTT. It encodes CASSLRTGNRQPQHF.

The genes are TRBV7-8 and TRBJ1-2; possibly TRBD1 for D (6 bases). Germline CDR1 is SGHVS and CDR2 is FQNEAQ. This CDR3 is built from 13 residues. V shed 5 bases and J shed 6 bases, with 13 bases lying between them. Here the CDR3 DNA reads TGTGCCAGCAGCCCTGACAGGACCCATGGCTACACCTTC. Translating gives CASSPDRTHGYTF.

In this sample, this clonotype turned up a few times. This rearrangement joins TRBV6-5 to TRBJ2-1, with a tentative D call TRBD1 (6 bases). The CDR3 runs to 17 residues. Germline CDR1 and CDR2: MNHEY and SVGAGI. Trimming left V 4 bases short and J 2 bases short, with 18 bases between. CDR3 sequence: CASSSGTYREPYNEQFF. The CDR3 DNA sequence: TGTGCCAGCAGTTCCGGAACCTACAGGGAACCCTACAATGAGCAGTTCTTC.

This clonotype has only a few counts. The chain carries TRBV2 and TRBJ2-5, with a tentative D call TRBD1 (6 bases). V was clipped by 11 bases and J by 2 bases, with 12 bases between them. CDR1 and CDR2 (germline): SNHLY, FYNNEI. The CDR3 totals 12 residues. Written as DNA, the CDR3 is TGTGCCGTACAAAGGGGGCAAGAGACCCAGTACTTC. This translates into CAVQRGQETQYF.

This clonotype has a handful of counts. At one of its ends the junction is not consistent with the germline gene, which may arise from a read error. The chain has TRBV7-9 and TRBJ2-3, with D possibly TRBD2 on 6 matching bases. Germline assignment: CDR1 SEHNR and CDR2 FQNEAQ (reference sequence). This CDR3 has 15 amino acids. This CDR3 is CVSSLDGGPTDTQYF. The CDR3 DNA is TGTGTCAGCAGCCTAGATGGAGGGCCCACAGATACGCAGTATTTT.

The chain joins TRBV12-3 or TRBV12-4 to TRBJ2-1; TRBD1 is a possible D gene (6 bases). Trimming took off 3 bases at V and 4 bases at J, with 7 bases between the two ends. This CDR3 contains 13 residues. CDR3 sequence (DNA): TGTGCCAGCAGTTTGACAGGATACAATGAGCAGTTCTTC. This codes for CASSLTGYNEQFF.